This T cell receptor beta chain was sequenced during a study of CD8+CD57+ T cells in acquired aplastic anemia. The template used for profiling TCR beta VDJ and CDR3 was genomic DNA. TCRdb analysed the reads with MiXCR anew, one entry per CDR3 protein. The data contain roughly 150,000 distinct CDR3 sequences, roughly 48% of them seen just once; the ten biggest clones take up about 2.6%. This clonotype occurred many times. In patients chosen for sequencing, flow cytometry had shown CD8+CD57+ cell expansion. This CDR3 has 16 amino acids. Germline V gene lookup returns CDR1 SNHLY and CDR2 FYNNEI. V dropped 6 bases and J dropped 0 bases, with 12 bases sitting between them.

This chain connects TRBV2 to TRBJ2-6; D assignment may be TRBD1 or TRBD2 (5 bases each). The sequence derives from a human donor with aplastic anemia. Sequencing was performed on sorted CD4+, CD8+, or CD8+CD57+ T cells (not recorded which) from PBMCs. The CDR3, as DNA: TGTGCCAGCAGAGAGAATGGGGGCTCTGGGGCCAACGTCCTGACTTTC. Translation: CASRENGGSGANVLTF.